This TCR beta chain emerged from a study of blood T cell repertoires in COVID-19. Study-level background: Samples of COVID-19 (acute and convalescent) were obtained from the United States, Italy and Spain. Nucleic acid was either cDNA or gDNA, and it came from T cells, B-cell-depleted T cells, or PBMCs.

This clone was seen only once. Assay used: immunoSEQ multiplex PCR; TCRdb lists only in-frame clones, some missing. This sample has 200,000 to 250,000 clones, with 70% to 85% found just once. Germline CDR1 SGHAT, CDR2 FQNNGV. Deletions cut 5 bases from V and 6 bases from J, with 18 bases between. The CDR3 contains 15 residues. This TCR was recovered from a middle-aged man who had recovered from COVID-19. V and J are TRBV11-2 and TRBJ2-3; a possible D gene is TRBD2 (6 bases). The sample comprised PBMCs or T cells enriched from blood (not recorded which). Written as DNA, the CDR3 is TGTGCCAGCAGCCCCGACCGGGGGAGGTGGGATACGCAGTATTTT. It encodes CASSPDRGRWDTQYF.